Described below is a single T cell receptor (beta chain) sequence and its context. Its antigen is still unknown. After removal of 3 bases from V and 9 bases from J, the junction contained 6 bases not matched to a gene. In germline, CDR1 is SGHNT, CDR2 YYREEE (reference sequence). This CDR3 contains 15 residues. This sample stems from a study of identifying expanded T cells in peripheral blood. Study-wide results and limits: Technical replicates showed around 1.2 changed clones; approximately two weeks roughly 15; four weeks 19. Approximately two-week clone count variance significantly increased as total template count grew.

Clones were sequenced by immunoSEQ multiplex PCR, and TCRdb holds only the in-frame ones, with some missing. The sample holds under 90,000 clones, approximately 89% seen once. Collection occurred without any documented infections or immune events in donors. Sequencing was performed on blood. This TCR came from a person between 18 and 75 years old in good health. The V and J genes are TRBV5-4 and TRBJ2-5; 15 bases agree with TRBD2. CDR3 residues: CASSSGLAGGFSQYF. In nucleotides, the CDR3 is TGTGCCAGCAGCTCTGGACTAGCGGGGGGGTTTTCCCAGTACTTC.